The 32 T cell receptor beta chains below come from one sample, sequenced in a study of blood T cell repertoires in COVID-19. Sequenced by immunoSEQ multiplex PCR; TCRdb stores in-frame clones only, minus some. The profile covers roughly 300,000 clones, with almost 85% appearing a single time and approximately 7.6% taken by the ten largest. Material: peripheral blood. The receptors originated from a human donor in a cohort sampled during active COVID-19.

The chain links TRBV2 to TRBJ1-2, with 8 nucleotides matching TRBD1. The CDR3 is 10 amino acids. Germline CDR1 and CDR2: SNHLY and FYNNEI. The CDR3 reads CDSRGQESTF. DNA for the CDR3: TGTGACTCACGGGGACAGGAATCAACCTTC.

The V call is TRBV7-3, the J call TRBJ2-6; D uncertain. The CDR3 has 16 residues. Germline assignment: CDR1 SGHTA and CDR2 FQGTGA. V lost 5 bases, J lost 0 bases, and 11 bases lay in between. CDR3 DNA sequence: TGTGCCAGCAGCCTCAACCTAGGCTCTGGGGCCAACGTCCTGACTTTC. Translating gives CASSLNLGSGANVLTF.

The chain links TRBV7-9 to TRBJ2-2, with TRBD2 identical over 7 bases. With 2 bases clipped from V and 4 bases from J, the junction kept 4 bases outside the gene matches. Germline V gene data show CDR1 as SEHNR and CDR2 as FQNEAQ (reference sequence). This CDR3 region has 15 residues. In DNA, the CDR3 is TGTGCCAGCAGCTTATTGACTAGCATCACCGGGGAGCTGTTTTTT. Protein: CASSLLTSITGELFF.

The V gene is TRBV5-1, the J gene TRBJ2-7; a weak D match, TRBD1 (6 bases). The germline CDR1 and CDR2 sequences are SGHRS and YFSETQ. V lost 0 bases, J lost 7 bases, and 14 bases lay in between. CDR3 length equals 14 residues. The CDR3 sequence is CASSLVQGRFEQYF. The CDR3 bases are TGCGCCAGCAGCTTGGTTCAGGGGAGATTTGAGCAGTACTTC.

The chain has TRBV10-1 and TRBJ1-1, with 8 bases matching TRBD1. V was pared by 8 bases and J by 1 base, with 3 bases of the junction left unmatched. CDR1 WNHNN and CDR2 SYGVQD come from the germline V gene (reference sequence). The CDR3 is 13 amino acids. The CDR3 spells CASRGTGNTEAFF. The CDR3 DNA follows: TGCGCCAGCCGCGGGACAGGGAACACTGAAGCTTTCTTT.

The chain employs TRBV4-1 and TRBJ1-5; D ambiguous. The CDR3 spans 16 residues. V lost 3 bases and J 7 bases, leaving 19 bases between the germline ends. Germline CDR1 MGHRA, CDR2 YSYEKL. CDR3 DNA: TGCGCCAGCAGCCACGACCCGCGTGGAGGGAACCAGCCCCAGCATTTT. It translates to CASSHDPRGGNQPQHF.

V and J are TRBV5-1 and TRBJ1-1, with TRBD1 as a possible D gene (5 bases). CDR1 is SGHRS and CDR2 is YFSETQ in the germline V gene. The CDR3 covers 14 residues. V lost 0 bases and J lost 4, with 10 bases in between. In nucleotides, the CDR3 is TGCGCCAGCAGCTTGGGGGGCGGGGGCACTGAAGCTTTCTTT. Protein product: CASSLGGGGTEAFF.

This clone has only one observation. The rearrangement links TRBV29-1 to TRBJ1-1, with 8 bases identical to TRBD1. Looked up from germline, CDR1 is SQVTM and CDR2 is ANQGSEA. The CDR3 extends over 14 amino acids. The junction had 6 bases not matched to a gene; V was cut back by 4 bases and J by 2 bases. The CDR3: CSVADRGGNTEAFF. CDR3 in DNA: TGCAGCGTTGCCGACAGGGGAGGTAACACTGAAGCTTTCTTT.

The rearrangement joins TRBV5-1 to TRBJ2-2; D is possibly TRBD1 (6 bases). The germline V gene has CDR1 SGHRS and CDR2 YFSETQ. The CDR3 spans 15 residues. The V gene lost 3 bases and the J gene lost 4 bases, with 13 bases spanning the gap. CDR3 coding DNA: TGCGCCAGCAGCTATGGGACACGGTCCACCGGGGAGCTGTTTTTT. It specifies CASSYGTRSTGELFF.

Only a few counts were recorded for this clone. The chain links TRBV7-3 to TRBJ2-2; tentative D call: TRBD2 (6 bases). Germline CDR1 SGHTA, CDR2 FQGTGA. Trimming removed 4 bases at V and 5 bases at J, with 17 bases between. This CDR3 is built from 16 residues. CDR3: CASSSFGGAETGELFF. The CDR3 bases are TGTGCCAGCAGCTCCTTTGGCGGGGCCGAGACCGGGGAGCTGTTTTTT.

This clone came up once. The rearrangement joins TRBV6-5 to TRBJ2-5; D remains unclear. This CDR3 has 12 residues. Trimming removed 7 bases from V and 8 bases from J, with 14 bases in between. Germline CDR1 and CDR2: MNHEY and SVGAGI. CDR3 amino acids: CASKEVATTQYF. In DNA form, the CDR3 reads TGTGCCAGCAAGGAAGTAGCAACCACCCAGTACTTC.

The chain joins TRBV11-3 to TRBJ2-2; maybe TRBD1 (6 bases). CDR3 size: 17 residues. Germline V gives CDR1 SGHNT, CDR2 YENEEA. Deletions cut 1 base from V and 0 bases from J, with 12 bases between. The CDR3 loop is CASSLGMGHSNTGELFF. In nucleotides, the CDR3 is TGTGCCAGCAGCTTAGGAATGGGACATTCGAACACCGGGGAGCTGTTTTTT. Filled out from reference TRBV11-3 and TRBJ2-2, the complete variable domain reads EAGVVQSPRYKIIEKKQPVAFWCNPISGHNTLYWYLQNLGQGPELLIRYENEEAVDDSQLPKDRFSAERLKGVDSTLKIQPAELGDSAVYLCASSLGMGHSNTGELFFGEGSRLTVL.

This sequence joins TRBV27 and TRBJ2-7, with D possibly matching TRBD1 (5 bases). Deletions cut 0 bases from V and 3 bases from J, with 9 bases between. Germline assignment: CDR1 MNHEY and CDR2 SMNVEV (reference sequence). This CDR3 spans 14 amino acids. CDR3 loop: CASSLSTANYEQYF. CDR3 DNA: TGTGCCAGCAGTTTATCGACAGCAAACTACGAGCAGTACTTC.

The rearrangement joins TRBV6-5 to TRBJ1-5; the D gene is possibly TRBD1 (5 bases). The CDR3 extends over 15 amino acids. Per germline, CDR1 MNHEY and CDR2 SVGAGI. V was cut by 5 bases and J by 7 bases, with 18 bases left in between. The CDR3 spells CASSPSLGGDQPQHF. The CDR3 nucleotides are TGTGCCAGCAGTCCTTCCTTGGGCGGGGACCAGCCCCAGCATTTT.

The V call is TRBV3-1 (or the pseudogene TRBV3-2), the J call TRBJ1-1; possibly TRBD1 for D (5 bases). Between the trimmed V and J ends, which lost 4 bases and 10 bases, there was a span of 13 bases. This CDR3 has 12 residues. CDR1 and CDR2 (germline): LGHDT, YNNKEL (reference sequence). This chain's CDR3 is CASSLGQGPAFF. In DNA form, the CDR3 reads TGTGCCAGCAGCCTAGGGCAGGGTCCAGCTTTCTTT.

The chain uses TRBV21-1 and TRBJ2-5; the table's TRBD1 call for D was not verified on the DNA. TRBV21-1 is deemed a pseudogene. This CDR3 contains 13 residues. CDR3 sequence: CASSTGQGETQYF. DNA for the CDR3: TGTGCCAGCAGTACGGGACAGGGCGAGACCCAGTACTTC.

This clone was observed many times. The chain uses TRBV6-5 and TRBJ1-2; no clear D gene. The CDR3 contains 16 residues. The V and J ends lost 1 base and 2 bases respectively, with 14 bases between them. Germline lookup yields CDR1 MNHEY and CDR2 SVGAGI. In DNA, the CDR3 is TGTGCCAGCAGTTACTATCCCCTGAGGGCCAACTATGGCTACACCTTC. This translates into CASSYYPLRANYGYTF.

V and J are TRBV27 and TRBJ1-1, with TRBD1 matching over 8 bases. Germline trimming cut 5 bases from V and 1 base from J; bases unmatched to any gene: 15. The CDR3 runs 18 residues. Looked up from germline, CDR1 is MNHEY and CDR2 is SMNVEV (reference sequence). The CDR3: CASSPELDRVYGNTEAFF. As DNA, the CDR3 is TGTGCCAGCAGTCCCGAACTGGACAGGGTATATGGGAACACTGAAGCTTTCTTT.

The gene calls are TRBV19 and TRBJ1-1; 8 bases map to TRBD1. This CDR3 spans 17 amino acids. Germline V CDR1 and CDR2: LNHDA, SQIVND (reference sequence). V was pared by 1 base and J by 4 bases, with 11 bases of the junction left unmatched. CDR3 sequence: CASSIANLQGGGTEAFF. Written as DNA, the CDR3 is TGTGCCAGTAGTATAGCCAACCTACAGGGGGGGGGCACTGAAGCTTTCTTT.

The chain has TRBV29-1 and TRBJ1-3; D is possibly TRBD1 (6 bases). This CDR3 comprises 12 residues. Per germline, CDR1 SQVTM and CDR2 ANQGSEA. V was clipped by 7 bases and J by 7 bases, with 14 bases between them. CDR3 sequence: CSASIQGNTIYF. CDR3 sequence (DNA): TGCAGCGCCAGTATCCAGGGGAACACCATATATTTT.

The chain uses TRBV6-5 and TRBJ1-2; 7 positions match TRBD1. V was clipped by 6 bases and J by 3 bases; unmatched bases: 10. Germline V gene sequence: CDR1 MNHEY, CDR2 SVGAGI. The CDR3 has 15 amino acids. The chain's CDR3 is CASRLSGTDYYGYTF. The CDR3 DNA follows: TGTGCCAGCAGGCTCTCCGGGACAGACTACTATGGCTACACCTTC.

The chain combines TRBV12-3 or TRBV12-4 with TRBJ2-7; no firm D call. This CDR3 is built from 13 residues. Trimming stripped 6 bases from V and 2 bases from J, with 11 bases between. CDR3 sequence (DNA): TGTGCCAGCAGGGATGGTGACACCTACGAGCAGTACTTC. This translates into CASRDGDTYEQYF.

J is TRBJ1-2 and V is TRBV6-5; D might be TRBD1 (5 bases). This CDR3 has 13 amino acids. CDR1 MNHEY and CDR2 SVGAGI come from the germline V gene. The V end lost 6 bases, the J end lost 6 bases, and 14 bases lay between the germline ends. The CDR3 DNA sequence: TGTGCCAGCAGGCCTACAGGAAAAAATGGCTACACCTTC. Translation gives CASRPTGKNGYTF.

The chain couples TRBV6-5 to TRBJ2-7; TRBD1 matches at 9 bases. This CDR3 is built from 12 residues. Germline CDR1 is MNHEY and CDR2 is SVGAGI. The junction had 7 bases not matched to a gene; V was cut back by 8 bases and J by 8 bases. This chain's CDR3 is CASGTGTGKQYF. In DNA form, the CDR3 reads TGTGCCAGCGGGACAGGGACAGGGAAGCAGTACTTC.

Points on this clone: It may be a read error: a sequence one base away is much more abundant. The chain employs TRBV5-5 and TRBJ1-1, with 8 positions matching TRBD1. After removal of 4 bases from V and 3 bases from J, the junction contained 2 bases not matched to a gene. In germline, CDR1 is SGHKS, CDR2 YYEKEE (reference sequence). There are 13 residues in the CDR3. In nucleotides, the CDR3 is TGTGCCAGCAGCCTGGACAGGGACACTGAAGCTTTCTTT. This translates into CASSLDRDTEAFF.

The chain employs TRBV7-9 and TRBJ2-7; TRBD2 might be the D (7 bases). With 2 bases removed from V and 3 bases from J, the gap between germline ends came to 23 bases. This CDR3 is built from 18 residues. CDR1 and CDR2 (germline): SEHNR, FQNEAQ (reference sequence). CDR3 DNA sequence: TGTGCCAGCAGCTTATTCATGTGGGGGGGGCGAGAGGACTACGAGCAGTACTTC. Protein sequence: CASSLFMWGGREDYEQYF.

V and J are TRBV7-3 and TRBJ1-2, with TRBD1 matching over 7 bases. The CDR3 has 16 amino acids. The V gene's germline CDR1 is SGHTA and CDR2 FQGTGA. V shed 5 bases and J 7 bases; nucleotides not matched to a gene: 16. DNA of the CDR3: TGTGCCAGCAGCGCAAACCCGGACAGGTTACAGGGTGGCTACACCTTC. Translating gives CASSANPDRLQGGYTF.

The gene calls are TRBV6-5 and TRBJ1-2; tentatively, D is TRBD1 (5 bases). Germline V gives CDR1 MNHEY, CDR2 SVGAGI. The CDR3 contains 14 residues. V was pared by 4 bases and J by 4 bases, with 13 bases between. This chain's CDR3 is CASSSVRGTYGYTF. The CDR3 DNA follows: TGTGCCAGCAGTTCCGTAAGGGGTACCTATGGCTACACCTTC.

V is TRBV5-1 and J is TRBJ1-1, with 11 bases aligning to TRBD1. This CDR3 contains 15 residues. The V gene's germline CDR1 is SGHRS and CDR2 YFSETQ. V trimming: 2 bases; J trimming: 6 bases; junction bases outside the gene matches: 6. The CDR3: CASSFTDRGLAEAFF. CDR3 coding DNA: TGCGCCAGCAGCTTTACGGACAGGGGGCTCGCTGAAGCTTTCTTT.

The chain recombines TRBV29-1 with TRBJ2-7, with 10 bases fitting TRBD1. V lost 4 bases and J lost 5; bases outside the gene matches: 8. Germline CDR1 reads SQVTM; CDR2 reads ANQGSEA. CDR3 length: 14 residues. The CDR3 is CSVVFGTGDHEQYF. The CDR3 nucleotides are TGCAGCGTTGTTTTCGGGACAGGGGACCACGAGCAGTACTTC.

The chain carries TRBV27 and TRBJ2-3; D is ambiguous. The CDR3 consists of 14 residues. The germline V gene encodes CDR1 MNHEY and CDR2 SMNVEV (reference sequence). Deletions cut 5 bases from V and 5 bases from J, with 14 bases between. The CDR3 region has the DNA TGTGCCAGCAGTCCTCGAGGAACGAGAGATACGCAGTATTTT. It yields the protein CASSPRGTRDTQYF.

This chain joins TRBV13 and TRBJ2-5; 7 bases fit TRBD2. V was pared by 1 base and J by 2 bases, with 4 bases of the junction left unmatched. This CDR3 is 15 amino acids long. CDR1 is PRHDT and CDR2 is FYEKMQ in the germline V gene (reference sequence). For the CDR3, the DNA is TGTGCCAGCAGCTTAGAGGGAGGGGCTCAAGAGACCCAGTACTTC. It codes for CASSLEGGAQETQYF.